A single T cell receptor (beta chain) is shown here with its context. This clone was counted only a few times. Its antigen is still unknown. No much larger clonotype is one base removed from it; base qualities were not supplied. This entry is derived from a study of shared clonotypes between healthy human individuals (dated by TCRdb to about 2020). In terms of the full investigation: The cohort included three men and a couple of women between 18 and 49 years of age. Per donor, three plates each were used for CD4 naive and CD4 memory, two for CD8 naive, and one for CD8 memory. To estimate repertoire size and how much clonotype sharing occurs between individuals, the study deeply sequenced the blood TCR repertoires of about 5 healthy adults. To increase sequencing depth and limit assay-specific biases, TCR repertoire library preparation and sequencing were carried out by different laboratories using diverse techniques. Between about 0.8 and 9 billion PBMCs per donor were obtained by leukapheresis.

The germline V end is reduced by 2 bases and the J end by 4 bases; junction bases left unmatched: 3. Including the terminal cysteine and phenylalanine, the CDR3 comprises 15 residues. Only CDR3 DNA is held: 45 bases, read in frame from base 1. Based on the germline V gene (reference sequence), the CDR1 and CDR2 sequences are SGHNT and YYREEE. TCR CDR3 regions were amplified from genomic DNA by multiplex PCR using the deep immunoSEQ assay. Genomic DNA extracted from each cell subset was distributed evenly over all wells of several immunoSEQ 96-well plates, and each plate served as one replicate. Each replicate PCR for sorted subsets received about 200 ng genomic DNA, equal to some 32,000 T cell genomes. Purified libraries were measured with a Qubit 3.0 fluorometer, size-checked on a Bioanalyzer 2100, and measured again with the KAPA Library Quantification kit. Every immunoSEQ 96-well plate was sequenced on a separate single-read 150-cycle Illumina NextSeq 550 flow cell. In the original analysis: Because the immunoSEQ output held only junctional sequences and lacked quality scores, the filtering could not match the filtering applied to full-length reads. Sequences were annotated with PyIR, a Python wrapper for IgBLAST v1.9, using IMGT germline references to assign V/J genes and CDR3. Any read was removed if the V/J assignment was weak (E-value above 1e-6), the CDR3 was missing, or the read contained stop codons, out-of-frame junctions, or ambiguous translated residues. V3J clonotypes were defined by identical inferred V gene, J gene, and CDR3 amino acid sequence. The percentage overlap between two repertoires was calculated by dividing the number of shared unique clonotypes by the size of the smaller repertoire. Richness of each repertoire was evaluated using RTK rarefaction, the Chao1 estimator, and Recon v2.1 estimates of unobserved clonotypes. OLGA was used to compute generation probabilities for all TCRbeta clonotypes that the gDNA method yielded from a handful of donors. Sourced from immuneACCESS, this table was stored by TCRdb with only in-frame sequences that have V and J called. A share of the clones is absent; for the studies checked, an unresolved V gene accounts for under half, and the remainder has no known explanation. Clonal size and the V and J genes are those of that table, whereas D and trimming came from the DNA. This sample comprises 2 million to 2.5 million clones, approximately 95% of them detected only once. The ten largest clones take up around 0.13% of the sample.

Points the paper makes about the study in general: The genetic and exposure-history diversity represented was limited by the small number of donors. Pairwise subsampling led to the expectation that sequencing depth would affect the degree of clonotype sharing among donors. Sampling was limited to blood, and TCR repertoires in tissue likely differ from TCR repertoires in blood. Incomplete sequencing was indicated by rarefaction of sorted-subset datasets, despite the large sequencing depth. About 4.5% of naive CD4, approximately 3.7% of naive CD8, about 2.5% of memory CD4, and 0.35% to 0.4% of memory CD8 clonotypes were shared across a few donors. Compared with non-shared clonotypes, clonotypes shared by all four sorted-subset donors had higher generation probabilities. Naive subsets generally had larger estimated clonotype richness than memory subsets did.

Healthy HIV-negative adults with no recently reported acute infections or vaccinations were included as donors. Every donor was a Caucasian adult living in Nashville, Tennessee, USA. CD4+ T cells were enriched by magnetic negative selection, after which naive cells were positively selected on CD45RA and the negative fraction was taken as the memory subset. Blood was obtained by leukapheresis, after which PBMCs were separated by Ficoll-Histopaque density gradient centrifugation and cryopreserved in liquid nitrogen vapor phase. Purity and quantity of every magnetically sorted T cell population were checked by analytical flow cytometry. Genomic DNA was isolated from every sorted fraction and measured by UV absorbance on a Nanodrop 2000c.

What was sequenced was naive CD4+ T cells sorted from blood. The meaning of the sample's cell subset or site label: CD45RA+ positively selected. Recombination joined TRBV5-4 with TRBJ2-1; 10 bases in the middle match TRBD2. The receptor was isolated from a man between 18 and 29 years old in good health. CDR3 sequence: CASSFSGRTYNEQFF. The sequenced DNA is TGTGCCAGCAGCTTTAGCGGGAGGACTTACAATGAGCAGTTCTTC.